This section outlines one T cell receptor beta chain sequence together with its context. This sample is drawn from a study of Graves' ophthalmopathy and Graves' hyperthyroidism. About the study: The study drew peripheral blood at initial diagnosis, before any treatment.

This CDR3 is built from 16 residues. J lost 0 bases, V lost 2 bases, and 7 bases had no gene match. CDR1 is PRHDT and CDR2 is FYEKMQ in the germline V gene (reference sequence). For repertoire sequencing, the TCR beta CDR3 regions were amplified from RNA transcripts. The first-round RT-PCR employed HTBI primers together with the Qiagen OneStep RT-PCR kit. A multiplex PCR was then performed as the second round. From the multiplex PCR reads, TCRdb called clonotypes with MiXCR, one entry per CDR3 protein. Of 300,000 or so distinct CDR3 sequences listed, roughly 15% are singletons. The chain combines TRBV13 with TRBJ2-7, with 7 bases identical to TRBD2. The sequenced material came from peripheral blood. The TCR originated in an adult man with Graves' ophthalmopathy. CDR3 sequence (DNA): TGTGCCAGCAGCTTAAATGCCCGGGACTACTCCTACGAGCAGTACTTC. Protein: CASSLNARDYSYEQYF.